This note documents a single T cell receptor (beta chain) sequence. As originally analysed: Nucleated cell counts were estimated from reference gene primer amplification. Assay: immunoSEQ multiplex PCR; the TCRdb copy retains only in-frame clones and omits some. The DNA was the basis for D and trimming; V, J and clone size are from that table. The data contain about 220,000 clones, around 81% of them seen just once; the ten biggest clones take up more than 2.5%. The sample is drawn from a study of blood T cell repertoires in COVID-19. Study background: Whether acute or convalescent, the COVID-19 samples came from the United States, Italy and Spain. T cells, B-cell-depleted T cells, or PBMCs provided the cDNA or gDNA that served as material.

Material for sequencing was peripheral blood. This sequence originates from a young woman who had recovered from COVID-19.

The CDR3 region is CASSHHLLAGGTDTQYF. CDR3 DNA sequence: TGCGCCAGCAGTCACCATTTACTAGCGGGAGGCACAGATACGCAGTATTTT. The chain is built from TRBV10-1 and TRBJ2-3; TRBD2 matches at 11 bases. V dropped 5 bases and J dropped 1; count of bases not matched to a gene: 8. The CDR3 is 17 amino acids. Germline V CDR1 and CDR2: WNHNN, SYGVQD (reference sequence).